Below are 22 T cell receptor beta chains sequenced from a single sample in a study of blood T cell repertoires in COVID-19. The method was immunoSEQ multiplex PCR; TCRdb's version includes in-frame clones alone and lacks a portion of them. This sample has 400,000 to 550,000 clones, with more than 85% found just once. The sequenced sample was peripheral blood. Receptor source: a woman aged 25 to 39 with acute or convalescent COVID-19.

The chain links TRBV4-2 to TRBJ2-7; D perhaps matches TRBD1 (6 bases). The CDR3 is made up of 15 amino acids. Germline V gene data show CDR1 as LGHNA and CDR2 as YNFKEQ. V was shortened by 0 bases and J by 1 base, with 10 bases between the two germline ends. CDR3 residues: CASSQDTGISYEQYF. The CDR3 coding sequence is TGTGCCAGCAGCCAAGATACAGGGATATCCTACGAGCAGTACTTC.

The CDR3 bases are TGCAGCGTTGAGTACGGACAAACTGTAGAGGCCACTGAAGCTTTCTTT. It translates to CSVEYGQTVEATEAFF. This sequence joins TRBV29-1 and TRBJ1-1, with a tentative D call TRBD1 (5 bases). The CDR3 sequence is 16 residues long. Per germline, CDR1 SQVTM and CDR2 ANQGSEA. Deletions cut 3 bases from V and 4 bases from J, with 21 bases between.

The chain has TRBV5-1 and TRBJ2-5, with D unresolved. Trimming pared 0 bases from V and 1 base from J, leaving 16 bases between. CDR1 SGHRS and CDR2 YFSETQ come from the germline V gene. This CDR3 comprises 17 residues. CDR3 DNA sequence: TGCGCCAGCAGCTTGGGCACCTCCCGAGGTCGCCAAGAGACCCAGTACTTC. This codes for CASSLGTSRGRQETQYF. The full variable domain, its missing parts supplied by reference TRBV5-1 and TRBJ2-5, is KAGVTQTPRYLIKTRGQQVTLSCSPISGHRSVSWYQQTPGQGLQFLFEYFSETQRNKGNFPGRFSGRQFSNSRSEMNVSTLELGDSALYLCASSLGTSRGRQETQYFGPGTRLLVL.

This clone was seen only once. This chain uses TRBV28 with TRBJ2-5; D not certain. Germline CDR1 is MDHEN and CDR2 is SYDVKM. This CDR3 is 17 amino acids long. Deletions cut 2 bases from V and 5 bases from J, with 21 bases between. CDR3 bases: TGTGCCAGCAGTTTAGAAGAGGCCGTAGGTTCTTATGAGACCCAGTACTTC. This encodes CASSLEEAVGSYETQYF.

V is TRBV4-1 and J is TRBJ2-3, with D tentatively TRBD2 (5 bases). This CDR3 region has 15 residues. Germline V gene lookup returns CDR1 MGHRA and CDR2 YSYEKL. Trimming shortened V by 2 bases and J by 6 bases, and 15 bases separated the two germline ends. DNA for the CDR3: TGCGCCAGCAGCCAACCTACCCGGGCGGGCGATACGCAGTATTTT. Translation gives CASSQPTRAGDTQYF.

The J gene is TRBJ2-2, the V gene TRBV5-1; 9 bases match TRBD1. Looked up from germline, CDR1 is SGHRS and CDR2 is YFSETQ. V lost 4 bases to trimming and J lost 1 base; unmatched junction nucleotides: 8. The CDR3 is made up of 17 amino acids. CDR3 amino acids: CASSNRDRAGNTGELFF. The CDR3 region has the DNA TGCGCCAGCAGCAACCGGGACAGGGCTGGGAACACCGGGGAGCTGTTTTTT. Full variable domain (remainder filled in from reference TRBV5-1 and TRBJ2-2): KAGVTQTPRYLIKTRGQQVTLSCSPISGHRSVSWYQQTPGQGLQFLFEYFSETQRNKGNFPGRFSGRQFSNSRSEMNVSTLELGDSALYLCASSNRDRAGNTGELFFGEGSRLTVL.

The chain links TRBV4-1 to TRBJ2-2; perhaps TRBD2 as D (5 bases). V was shortened by 0 bases and J by 4 bases, with 18 bases between the two germline ends. CDR1 MGHRA and CDR2 YSYEKL come from the germline V gene. The CDR3 spans 18 residues. This CDR3 reads CASSQEGAGPRATGELFF. As DNA, the CDR3 is TGCGCCAGCAGCCAAGAGGGAGCCGGGCCGAGGGCCACCGGGGAGCTGTTTTTT.

This clone was recorded only once. Within the sample, other DNA sequences also encode this same CDR3. The V gene is TRBV5-1, the J gene TRBJ2-1, with 9 bases matching TRBD1. Germline CDR1 is SGHRS and CDR2 is YFSETQ. The CDR3 covers 14 residues. Trimming at V came to 0 bases and at J to 5 bases, leaving 0 bases not matched to a gene. CDR3 nucleotides: TGCGCCAGCAGCTTGGGACAGGGGGACAATGAGCAGTTCTTC. It yields the protein CASSLGQGDNEQFF.

The chain combines TRBV5-5 with TRBJ2-3; TRBD1 matches at 7 bases. The CDR3 sequence is 15 residues long. Looked up from germline, CDR1 is SGHKS and CDR2 is YYEKEE (reference sequence). The V and J ends lost 1 base and 6 bases, in that order; junction bases with no gene match: 8. The CDR3 coding sequence is TGTGCCAGCAGCTTGTCCCCAGGGGGTTACGATACGCAGTATTTT. Residues: CASSLSPGGYDTQYF.

The chain is built from TRBV5-1 and TRBJ2-6, with D possibly TRBD1 on 5 matching bases. The CDR3 covers 18 residues. Per the germline V gene, CDR1 is SGHRS and CDR2 is YFSETQ. V was clipped by 0 bases and J by 0 bases, with 13 bases between them. Written as DNA, the CDR3 is TGCGCCAGCAGCTTGGCTTCCCCAGGGCGCTCTGGGGCCAACGTCCTGACTTTC. Its translation is CASSLASPGRSGANVLTF.

The sample holds one count of this clone. The V and J genes are TRBV4-1 and TRBJ2-7, with 10 bases identical to TRBD2. This CDR3 has 15 residues. Germline CDR1 reads MGHRA; CDR2 reads YSYEKL. Trimming removed 4 bases from V and 3 bases from J; junction bases left unmatched: 6. The CDR3 DNA follows: TGCGCCAGCAGCCTCGTAACTAGCGGGGACTACGAGCAGTACTTC. As protein: CASSLVTSGDYEQYF.

V is TRBV7-3 and J is TRBJ2-2; 9 bases line up with TRBD2. The CDR3 has 18 residues. Germline CDR1 and CDR2: SGHTA and FQGTGA. V lost 0 bases, J lost 1 base, and 6 bases stayed unmatched. The CDR3 DNA is TGTGCCAGCAGCTTAACCCCCCCAGCGGGGGGGAACACCGGGGAGCTGTTTTTT. Translated: CASSLTPPAGGNTGELFF. Full variable domain (rest looked up from reference TRBV7-3 and TRBJ2-2): GAGVSQTPSNKVTEKGKYVELRCDPISGHTALYWYRQSLGQGPEFLIYFQGTGAADDSGLPNDRFFAVRPEGSVSTLKIQRTERGDSAVYLCASSLTPPAGGNTGELFFGEGSRLTVL.

The chain joins TRBV11-2 to TRBJ2-3, with 8 bases that match TRBD2. V dropped 5 bases and J dropped 3; count of bases not matched to a gene: 13. Germline-derived CDR1 and CDR2 are SGHAT and FQNNGV. This CDR3 contains 17 residues. The CDR3 DNA follows: TGTGCCAGCAGCCCAGCGGGGGCCCCATTACGTACAGATACGCAGTATTTT. Protein product: CASSPAGAPLRTDTQYF.

This clone has only one observation. The chain uses TRBV3-1 (or the pseudogene TRBV3-2) and TRBJ2-1, with 10 bases identical to TRBD2. Germline V CDR1 and CDR2: LGHDT, YNNKEL (reference sequence). The CDR3 runs 16 residues. The V and J ends lost 5 bases and 0 bases, in that order; junction bases with no gene match: 4. The CDR3 DNA reads TGTGCCAGCAGCATTAGCGGGGGGTCCTCCTACAATGAGCAGTTCTTC. Its translation is CASSISGGSSYNEQFF.

The chain couples TRBV7-9 to TRBJ1-4; TRBD1 matches 10 bases. The CDR3 covers 15 residues. The germline CDR1 and CDR2 sequences are SEHNR and FQNEAQ (reference sequence). V lost 5 bases and J lost 7; bases outside the gene matches: 7. As DNA, the CDR3 is TGTGCCAGCAGCCCGCCGGACAGGGGGAGTGAAAAACTGTTTTTT. Translation gives CASSPPDRGSEKLFF. The variable domain in full, completed from reference TRBV7-9 and TRBJ1-4, reads DTGVSQNPRHKITKRGQNVTFRCDPISEHNRLYWYRQTLGQGPEFLTYFQNEAQLEKSRLLSDRFSAERPKGSFSTLEIQRTEQGDSAMYLCASSPPDRGSEKLFFGSGTQLSVL.

J is TRBJ2-7 and V is TRBV6-5; tentative D call: TRBD2 (6 bases). The CDR3 has 14 residues. Germline assignment: CDR1 MNHEY and CDR2 SVGAGI. V was pared by 5 bases and J by 0 bases, with 11 bases between. The CDR3 here is CASSTPGLSYEQYF. Written as DNA, the CDR3 is TGTGCCAGCAGTACCCCGGGACTCTCCTACGAGCAGTACTTC.

Here the CDR3 DNA reads TGTGCCAGCATAGACAGGGATGGGACCGGGGAGCTGTTTTTT. It is translated as CASIDRDGTGELFF. The chain has TRBV6-5 and TRBJ2-2; 7 bases are shared with TRBD1. CDR3 size: 14 residues. Germline CDR1 and CDR2: MNHEY and SVGAGI. J lost 5 bases, V lost 7 bases, and 7 bases had no gene match.

This clone was detected a few times. The genes are TRBV11-2 and TRBJ2-2; a possible D gene is TRBD2 (5 bases). Germline V gives CDR1 SGHAT, CDR2 FQNNGV. The ends were cut back, 10 bases at V and 1 base at J, with 13 bases in the middle. The CDR3 totals 14 residues. This CDR3 reads CANSEGRNTGELFF. CDR3 nucleotide sequence: TGTGCCAACTCAGAGGGCAGGAACACCGGGGAGCTGTTTTTT.

The chain recombines TRBV6-6 with TRBJ1-4; TRBD1 matches at 7 bases. CDR1 is MNHNY, CDR2 SVGAGI, per germline (reference sequence). The V segment lost 7 bases and the J segment 5 bases; nucleotides outside the gene matches: 10. The CDR3 consists of 15 residues. The CDR3 DNA sequence: TGTGCCAGCACCCTAGCGGGACAGATGAATGAAAAACTGTTTTTT. This gives the protein CASTLAGQMNEKLFF.

This clone was picked up a small number of times. V gene TRBV11-2 combines with J gene TRBJ1-1; D gene unclear. This CDR3 is built from 14 residues. Trimming removed 5 bases from V and 5 bases from J, with 15 bases in between. Per the germline V gene, CDR1 is SGHAT and CDR2 is FQNNGV. CDR3 in DNA: TGTGCCAGCAGCCCGGCGTGGGAGCGTACTGAAGCTTTCTTT. It specifies CASSPAWERTEAFF.

The gene calls are TRBV7-6 and TRBJ2-1; 10 bases are a match to TRBD1. Germline V gene data show CDR1 as SGHVS and CDR2 as FNYEAQ. The CDR3 is 15 residues long. The ends lost 1 base at V and 5 bases at J; junction bases unmatched: 2. This CDR3 is CASSLEGQGHNEQFF. Here the CDR3 DNA reads TGTGCCAGCAGCTTAGAGGGACAGGGGCACAATGAGCAGTTCTTC.

The rearrangement uses TRBV28 and TRBJ2-7; TRBD2 matches 10 bases. V lost 5 bases to trimming and J lost 3 bases; unmatched junction nucleotides: 10. CDR3 length: 16 residues. The germline V gene has CDR1 MDHEN and CDR2 SYDVKM. In nucleotides, the CDR3 is TGTGCCAGCAGTCGTGGTGCTAGCGGGGGCCGCTACGAGCAGTACTTC. Its protein is CASSRGASGGRYEQYF.